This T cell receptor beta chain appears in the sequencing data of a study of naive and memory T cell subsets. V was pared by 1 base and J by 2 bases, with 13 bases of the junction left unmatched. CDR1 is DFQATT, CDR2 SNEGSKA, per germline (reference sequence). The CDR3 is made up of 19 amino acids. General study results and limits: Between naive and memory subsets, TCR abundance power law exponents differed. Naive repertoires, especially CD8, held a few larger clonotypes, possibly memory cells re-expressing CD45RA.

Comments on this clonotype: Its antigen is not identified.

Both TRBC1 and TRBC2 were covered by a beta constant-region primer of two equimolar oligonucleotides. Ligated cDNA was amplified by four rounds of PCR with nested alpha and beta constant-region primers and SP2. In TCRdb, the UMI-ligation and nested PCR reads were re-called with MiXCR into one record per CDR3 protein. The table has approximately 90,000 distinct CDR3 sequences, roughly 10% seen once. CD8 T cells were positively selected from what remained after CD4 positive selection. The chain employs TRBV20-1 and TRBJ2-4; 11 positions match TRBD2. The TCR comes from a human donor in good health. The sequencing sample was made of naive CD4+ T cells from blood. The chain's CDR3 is CSARALLAGGLLTKNIQYF. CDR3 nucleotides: TGCAGTGCTAGAGCCTTGCTAGCGGGGGGCCTCCTAACCAAAAACATTCAGTACTTC.